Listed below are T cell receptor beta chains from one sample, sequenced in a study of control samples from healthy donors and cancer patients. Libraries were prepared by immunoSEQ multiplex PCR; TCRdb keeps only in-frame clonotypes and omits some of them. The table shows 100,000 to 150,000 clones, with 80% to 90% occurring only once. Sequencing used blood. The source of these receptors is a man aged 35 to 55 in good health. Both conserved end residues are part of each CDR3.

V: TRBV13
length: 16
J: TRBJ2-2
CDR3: CASSPLAGGRDGELFF

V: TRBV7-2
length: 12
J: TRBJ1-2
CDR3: CASSSTGYGYTF

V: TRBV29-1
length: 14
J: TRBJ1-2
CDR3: CSVAATGGINGYTF

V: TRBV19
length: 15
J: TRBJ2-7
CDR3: CASSAPGHRTYEQYF

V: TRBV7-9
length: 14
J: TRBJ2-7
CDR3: CASRASGSSYEQYF

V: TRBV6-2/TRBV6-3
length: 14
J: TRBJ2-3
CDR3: CASSQGQGPDTQYF

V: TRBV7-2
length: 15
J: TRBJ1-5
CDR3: CASSLDLAFNQPQHF

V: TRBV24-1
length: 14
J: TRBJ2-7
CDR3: CATQSRGHFYVQYF

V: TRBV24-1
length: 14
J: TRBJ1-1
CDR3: CATSDLNYRTGAFF

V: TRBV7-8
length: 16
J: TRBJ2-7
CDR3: CASSLPQDRPTYEQYF

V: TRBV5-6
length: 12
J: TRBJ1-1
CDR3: CASSFANTEAFF

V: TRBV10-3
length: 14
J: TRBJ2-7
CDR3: CAISESQAPYEQYF

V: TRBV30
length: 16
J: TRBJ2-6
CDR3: CAWRGEALLGANVLTF

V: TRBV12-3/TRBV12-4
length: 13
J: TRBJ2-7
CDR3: CASRYSLRYEQYF

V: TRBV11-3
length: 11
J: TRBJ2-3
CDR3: CASSLADTQYF

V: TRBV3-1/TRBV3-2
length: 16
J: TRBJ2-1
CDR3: CASSLIAGGPDNEQFF

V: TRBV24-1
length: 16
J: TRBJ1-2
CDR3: CATSDQGPGLSNGYTF

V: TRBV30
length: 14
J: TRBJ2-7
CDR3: CAWSATGKPYEQYF

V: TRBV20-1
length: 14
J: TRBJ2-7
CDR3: CSASSSQGIYEQYF

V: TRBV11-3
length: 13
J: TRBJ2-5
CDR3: CASTPGTEETQYF

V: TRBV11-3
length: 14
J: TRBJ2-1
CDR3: CASSKGTVYNEQFF

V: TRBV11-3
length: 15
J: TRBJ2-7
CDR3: CASTDRWTTSYEQYF

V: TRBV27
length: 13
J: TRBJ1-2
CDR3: CASSSTGGYGYTF

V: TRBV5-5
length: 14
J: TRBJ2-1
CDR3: CASSLYRGRNEQFF

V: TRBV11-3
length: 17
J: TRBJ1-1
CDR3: CASSLTLWDRANTEAFF

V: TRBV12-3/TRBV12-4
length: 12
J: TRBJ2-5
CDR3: CASSSGGETQYF

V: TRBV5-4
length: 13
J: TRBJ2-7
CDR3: CASSLPDGYEQYF

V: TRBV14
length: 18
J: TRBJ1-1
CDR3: CASSQGFGQGALNTEAFF

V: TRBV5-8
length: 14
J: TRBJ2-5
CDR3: CASRTRAAGETQYF

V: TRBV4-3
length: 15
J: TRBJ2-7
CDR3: CASSQDPGLAYEQYF

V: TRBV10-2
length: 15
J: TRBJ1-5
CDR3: CASSERAGVGQPQHF

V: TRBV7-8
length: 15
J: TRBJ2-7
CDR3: CASTRGDISTYEQYF

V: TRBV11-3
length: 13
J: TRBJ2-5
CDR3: CASSLGREETQYF

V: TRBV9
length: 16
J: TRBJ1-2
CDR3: CASSVAPGGGIYGYTF

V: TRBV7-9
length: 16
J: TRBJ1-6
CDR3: CASSSGTGGYNSPLHF

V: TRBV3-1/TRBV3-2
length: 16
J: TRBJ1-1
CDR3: CASSVGRARMNTEAFF

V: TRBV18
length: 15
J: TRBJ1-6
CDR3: CASSPGGRVGSPLHF

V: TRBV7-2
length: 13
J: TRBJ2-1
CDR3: CASSTGGYNEQFF

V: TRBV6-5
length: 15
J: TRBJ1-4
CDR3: CASSHRQGRNEKLFF

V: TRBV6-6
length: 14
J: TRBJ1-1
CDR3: CASITGPMNTEAFF

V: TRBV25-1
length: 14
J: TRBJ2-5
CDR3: CASSESGVLGSQYF

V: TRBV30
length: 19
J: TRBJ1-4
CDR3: CAWSARTGAFNPTNEKLFF

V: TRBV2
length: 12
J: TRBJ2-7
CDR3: CASSETRSEQYF

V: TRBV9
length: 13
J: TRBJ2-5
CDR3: CASSVGVAGGLYF

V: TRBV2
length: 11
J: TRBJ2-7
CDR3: CASSGQSEQYF

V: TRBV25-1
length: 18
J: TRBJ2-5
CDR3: CASSELGQRQDLQETQYF

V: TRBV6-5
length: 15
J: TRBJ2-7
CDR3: CASSETGTGPYEQYF

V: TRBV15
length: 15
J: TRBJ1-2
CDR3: CATSRGPGQDYGYTF

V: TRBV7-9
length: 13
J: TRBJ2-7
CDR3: CAALGDTHYEQYF

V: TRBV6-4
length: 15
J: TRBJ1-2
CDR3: CASTRDRSQNYGYTF

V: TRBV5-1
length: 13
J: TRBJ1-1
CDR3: CASSVTGNTEAFF

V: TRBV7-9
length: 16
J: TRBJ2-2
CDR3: CASSERQGANTGELFF

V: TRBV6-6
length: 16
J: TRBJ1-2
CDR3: CASSGGQVIDLYGYTF

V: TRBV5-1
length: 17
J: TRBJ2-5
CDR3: CASSLGTATGYQETQYF